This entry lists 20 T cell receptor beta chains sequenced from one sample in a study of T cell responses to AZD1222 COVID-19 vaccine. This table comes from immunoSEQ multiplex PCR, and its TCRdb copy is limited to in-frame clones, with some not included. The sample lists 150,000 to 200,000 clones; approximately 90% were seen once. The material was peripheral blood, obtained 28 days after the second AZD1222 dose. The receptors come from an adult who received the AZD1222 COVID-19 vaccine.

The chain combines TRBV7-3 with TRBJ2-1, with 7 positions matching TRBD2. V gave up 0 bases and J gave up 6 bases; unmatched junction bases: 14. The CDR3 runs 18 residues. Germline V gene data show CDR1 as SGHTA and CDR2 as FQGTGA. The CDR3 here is CASSLTEAGIGGFNEQFF. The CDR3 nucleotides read TGTGCCAGCAGCTTAACGGAAGCGGGAATTGGCGGGTTCAATGAGCAGTTCTTC.

The CDR3 DNA follows: TGTGCCAGTAGTTTTAGCCTACAGAGCTCCTACGAGCAGTACTTC. Translating it yields CASSFSLQSSYEQYF. V usage is TRBV19 and J usage is TRBJ2-7; D uncertain. The CDR3 sequence is 15 residues long. Germline V lookup: CDR1 LNHDA, CDR2 SQIVND (reference sequence). V was pared by 5 bases and J by 0 bases, with 14 bases between.

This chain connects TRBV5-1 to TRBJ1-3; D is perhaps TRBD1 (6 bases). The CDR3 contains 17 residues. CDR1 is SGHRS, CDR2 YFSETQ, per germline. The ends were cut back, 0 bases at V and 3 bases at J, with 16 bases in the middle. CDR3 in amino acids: CASSLAVGQGSGNTIYF. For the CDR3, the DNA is TGCGCCAGCAGCTTGGCCGTCGGGCAGGGGAGTGGAAACACCATATATTTT.

CDR3 nucleotide sequence: TGCGCCAGCAGCTACGGACAGGCAGGAGAGACCCAGTACTTC. It specifies CASSYGQAGETQYF. The chain uses TRBV5-1 and TRBJ2-5, with TRBD1 matching 7 bases. This CDR3 has 14 residues. Germline V gene data show CDR1 as SGHRS and CDR2 as YFSETQ. Trimming removed 3 bases from V and 4 bases from J; junction bases left unmatched: 6.

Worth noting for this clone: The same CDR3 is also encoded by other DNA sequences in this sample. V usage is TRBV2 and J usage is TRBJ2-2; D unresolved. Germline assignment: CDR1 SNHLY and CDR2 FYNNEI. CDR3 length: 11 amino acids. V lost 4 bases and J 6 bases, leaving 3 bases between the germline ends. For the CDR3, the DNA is TGTGCCAGCAGTGGGCCCGGGGAGCTGTTTTTT. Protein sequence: CASSGPGELFF.

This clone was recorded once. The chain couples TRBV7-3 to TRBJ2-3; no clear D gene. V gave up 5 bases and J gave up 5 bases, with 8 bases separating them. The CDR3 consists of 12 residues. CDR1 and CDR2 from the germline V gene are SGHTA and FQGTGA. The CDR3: CASSPTGDTQYF. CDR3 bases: TGTGCCAGCAGCCCGACTGGAGATACGCAGTATTTT. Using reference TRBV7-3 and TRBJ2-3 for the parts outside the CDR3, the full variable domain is GAGVSQTPSNKVTEKGKYVELRCDPISGHTALYWYRQSLGQGPEFLIYFQGTGAADDSGLPNDRFFAVRPEGSVSTLKIQRTERGDSAVYLCASSPTGDTQYFGPGTRLTVL.

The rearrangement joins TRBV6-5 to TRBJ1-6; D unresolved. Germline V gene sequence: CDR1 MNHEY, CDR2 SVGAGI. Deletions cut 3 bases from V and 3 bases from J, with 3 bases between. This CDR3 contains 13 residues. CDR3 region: CASSYFYNSPLHF. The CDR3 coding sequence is TGTGCCAGCAGTTATTTCTATAATTCACCCCTCCACTTT.

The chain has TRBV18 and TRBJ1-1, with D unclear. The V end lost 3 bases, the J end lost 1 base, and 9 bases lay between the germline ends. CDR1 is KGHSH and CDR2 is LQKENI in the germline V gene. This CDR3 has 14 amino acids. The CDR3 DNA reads TGTGCCAGCTCACCGGAGGCCGGGAACACTGAAGCTTTCTTT. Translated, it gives CASSPEAGNTEAFF.

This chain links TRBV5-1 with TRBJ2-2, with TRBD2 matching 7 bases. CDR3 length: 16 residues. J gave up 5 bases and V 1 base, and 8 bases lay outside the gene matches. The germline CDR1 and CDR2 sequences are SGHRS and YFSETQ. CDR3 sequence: CASSLLAGVPTGELFF. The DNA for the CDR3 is TGCGCCAGCAGCTTGTTGGCGGGAGTCCCAACCGGGGAGCTGTTTTTT.

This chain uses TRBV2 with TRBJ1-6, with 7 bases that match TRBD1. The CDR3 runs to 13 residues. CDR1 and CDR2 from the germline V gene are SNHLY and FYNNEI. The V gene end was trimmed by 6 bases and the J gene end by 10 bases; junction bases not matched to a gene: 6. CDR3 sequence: CASRGGGESPLHF. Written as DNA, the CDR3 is TGTGCCAGCAGGGGAGGGGGCGAATCACCCCTCCACTTT.

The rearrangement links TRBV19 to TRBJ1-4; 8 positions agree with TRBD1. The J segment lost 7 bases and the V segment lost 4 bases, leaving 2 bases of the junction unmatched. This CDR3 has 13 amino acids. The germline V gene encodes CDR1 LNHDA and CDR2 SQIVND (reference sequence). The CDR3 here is CASSRQGSEKLFF. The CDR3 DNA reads TGTGCCAGTAGTAGACAGGGGTCTGAAAAACTGTTTTTT. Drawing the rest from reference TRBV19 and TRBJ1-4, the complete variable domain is DGGITQSPKYLFRKEGQNVTLSCEQNLNHDAMYWYRQDPGQGLRLIYYSQIVNDFQKGDIAEGYSVSREKKESFPLTVTSAQKNPTAFYLCASSRQGSEKLFFGSGTQLSVL.

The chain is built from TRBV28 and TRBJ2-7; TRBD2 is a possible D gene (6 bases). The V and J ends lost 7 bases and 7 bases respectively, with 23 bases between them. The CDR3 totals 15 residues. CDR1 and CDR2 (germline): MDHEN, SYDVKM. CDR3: CASTLPGLQPREQYF. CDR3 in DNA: TGTGCCAGCACTCTCCCGGGACTGCAACCTCGGGAGCAGTACTTC.

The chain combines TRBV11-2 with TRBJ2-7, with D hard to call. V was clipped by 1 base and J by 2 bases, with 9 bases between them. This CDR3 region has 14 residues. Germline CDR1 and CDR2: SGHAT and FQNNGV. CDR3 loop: CASSLVYKPYEQYF. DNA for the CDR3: TGTGCCAGCAGCTTAGTGTACAAACCCTACGAGCAGTACTTC.

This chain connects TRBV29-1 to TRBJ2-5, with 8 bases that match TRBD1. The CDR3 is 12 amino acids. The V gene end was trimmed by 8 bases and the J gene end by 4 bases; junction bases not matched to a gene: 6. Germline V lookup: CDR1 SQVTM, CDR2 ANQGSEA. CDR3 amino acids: CSTKTGVETQYF. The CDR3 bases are TGCAGCACCAAGACAGGGGTAGAGACCCAGTACTTC.

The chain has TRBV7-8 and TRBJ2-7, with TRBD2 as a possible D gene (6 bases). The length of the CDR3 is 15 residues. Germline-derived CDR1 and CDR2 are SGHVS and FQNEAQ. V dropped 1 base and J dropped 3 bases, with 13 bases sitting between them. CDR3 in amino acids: CASSLGQAGHYEQYF. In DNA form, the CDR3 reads TGTGCCAGCAGCTTAGGCCAAGCGGGTCACTACGAGCAGTACTTC.

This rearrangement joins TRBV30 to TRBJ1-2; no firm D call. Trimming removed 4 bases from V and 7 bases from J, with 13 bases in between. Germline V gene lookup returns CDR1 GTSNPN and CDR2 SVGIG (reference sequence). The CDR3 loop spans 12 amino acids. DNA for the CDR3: TGTGCCTGGAACCACCAACCGGGTGGCTACACCTTC. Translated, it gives CAWNHQPGGYTF.

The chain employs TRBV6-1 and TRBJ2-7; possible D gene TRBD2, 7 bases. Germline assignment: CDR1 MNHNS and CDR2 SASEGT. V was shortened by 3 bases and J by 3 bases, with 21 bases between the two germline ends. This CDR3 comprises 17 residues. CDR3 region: CASSEGLGGGSFYEQYF. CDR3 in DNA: TGTGCCAGCAGTGAGGGATTAGGGGGGGGATCCTTCTACGAGCAGTACTTC.

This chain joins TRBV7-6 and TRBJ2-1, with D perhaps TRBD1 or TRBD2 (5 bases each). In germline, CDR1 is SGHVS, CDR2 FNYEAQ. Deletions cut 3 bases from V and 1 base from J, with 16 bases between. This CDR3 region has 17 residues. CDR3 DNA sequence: TGTGCCAGCAGCTTGTTGGGCAGGGACCGGTCCTACAATGAGCAGTTCTTC. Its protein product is CASSLLGRDRSYNEQFF.

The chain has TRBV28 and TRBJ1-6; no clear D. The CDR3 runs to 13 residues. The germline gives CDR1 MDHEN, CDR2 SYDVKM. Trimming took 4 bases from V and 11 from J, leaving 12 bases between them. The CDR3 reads CASSSGKVAPLHF. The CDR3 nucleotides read TGTGCCAGCAGTTCAGGAAAAGTGGCACCCCTCCACTTT.

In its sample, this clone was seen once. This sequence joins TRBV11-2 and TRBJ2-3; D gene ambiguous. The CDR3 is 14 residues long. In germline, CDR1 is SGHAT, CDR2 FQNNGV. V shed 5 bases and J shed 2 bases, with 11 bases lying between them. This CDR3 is CASSLTRPTDTQYF. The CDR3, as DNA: TGTGCCAGCAGCCTGACCCGTCCCACAGATACGCAGTATTTT.